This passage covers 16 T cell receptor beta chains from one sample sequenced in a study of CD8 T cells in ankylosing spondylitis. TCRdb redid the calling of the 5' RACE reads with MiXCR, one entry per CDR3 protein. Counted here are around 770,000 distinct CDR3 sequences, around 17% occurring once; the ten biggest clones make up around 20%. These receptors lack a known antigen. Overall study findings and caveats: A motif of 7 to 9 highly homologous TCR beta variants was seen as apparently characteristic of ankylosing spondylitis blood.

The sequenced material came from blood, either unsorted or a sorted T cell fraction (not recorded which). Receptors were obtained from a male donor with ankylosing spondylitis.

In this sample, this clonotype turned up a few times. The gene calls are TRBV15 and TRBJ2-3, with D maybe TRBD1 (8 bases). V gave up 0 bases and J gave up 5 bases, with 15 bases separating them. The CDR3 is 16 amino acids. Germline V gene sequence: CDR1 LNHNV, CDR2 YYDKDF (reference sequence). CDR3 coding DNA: TGTGCCACCAGCAGAGATGACAGGGGAGGGATAGATACGCAGTATTTT. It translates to CATSRDDRGGIDTQYF. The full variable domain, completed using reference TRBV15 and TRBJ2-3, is DAMVIQNPRYQVTQFGKPVTLSCSQTLNHNVMYWYQQKSSQAPKLLFHYYDKDFNNEADTPDNFQSRRPNTSFCFLDIRSPGLGDTAMYLCATSRDDRGGIDTQYFGPGTRLTVL.

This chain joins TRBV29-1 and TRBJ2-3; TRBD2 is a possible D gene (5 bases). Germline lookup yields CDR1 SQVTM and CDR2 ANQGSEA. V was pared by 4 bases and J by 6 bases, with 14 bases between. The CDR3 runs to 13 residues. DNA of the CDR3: TGCAGCGTTGTCGCGGGCCTCGTTGATACGCAGTATTTT. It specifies CSVVAGLVDTQYF.

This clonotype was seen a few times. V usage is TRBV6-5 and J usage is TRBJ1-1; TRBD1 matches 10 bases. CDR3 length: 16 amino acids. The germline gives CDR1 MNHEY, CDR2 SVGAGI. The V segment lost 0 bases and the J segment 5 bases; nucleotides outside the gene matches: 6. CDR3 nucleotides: TGTGCCAGCAGTTACTCGGTGGGACAGGGGTGGACTGAAGCTTTCTTT. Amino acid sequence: CASSYSVGQGWTEAFF.

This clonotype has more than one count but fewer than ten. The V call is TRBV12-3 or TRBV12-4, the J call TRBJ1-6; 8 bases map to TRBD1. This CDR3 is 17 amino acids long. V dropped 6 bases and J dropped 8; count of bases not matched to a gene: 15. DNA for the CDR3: TGTGCCAGCAGCCGCGGGGCCCATGGACAGGGATATTCACCCCTCCACTTT. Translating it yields CASSRGAHGQGYSPLHF.

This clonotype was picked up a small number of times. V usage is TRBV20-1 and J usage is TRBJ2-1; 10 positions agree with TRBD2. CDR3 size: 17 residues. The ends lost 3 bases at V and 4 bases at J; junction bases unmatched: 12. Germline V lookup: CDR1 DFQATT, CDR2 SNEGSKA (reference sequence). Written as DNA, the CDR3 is TGCAGTGCTAGGCAACTAGCGGGACAGATGGGGTACAATGAGCAGTTCTTC. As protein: CSARQLAGQMGYNEQFF.

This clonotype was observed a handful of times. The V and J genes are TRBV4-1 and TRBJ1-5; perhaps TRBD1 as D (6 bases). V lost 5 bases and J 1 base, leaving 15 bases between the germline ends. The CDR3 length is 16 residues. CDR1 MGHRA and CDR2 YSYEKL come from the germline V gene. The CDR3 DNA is TGCGCCAGCAGCTTAAACAGGGTAGACAGCAATCAGCCCCAGCATTTT. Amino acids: CASSLNRVDSNQPQHF.

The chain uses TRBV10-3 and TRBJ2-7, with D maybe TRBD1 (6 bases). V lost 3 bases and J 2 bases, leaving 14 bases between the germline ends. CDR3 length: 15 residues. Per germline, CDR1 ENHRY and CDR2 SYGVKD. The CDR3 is CAISDPGQPTYEQYF. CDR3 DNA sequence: TGTGCCATCAGTGACCCGGGACAACCCACCTACGAGCAGTACTTC.

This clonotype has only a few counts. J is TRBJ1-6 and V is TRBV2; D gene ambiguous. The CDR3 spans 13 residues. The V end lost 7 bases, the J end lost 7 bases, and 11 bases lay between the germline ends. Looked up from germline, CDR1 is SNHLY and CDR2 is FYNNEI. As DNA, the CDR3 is TGTGCCAGCATCCCACGGAAAAATTCACCCCTCCACTTT. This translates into CASIPRKNSPLHF.

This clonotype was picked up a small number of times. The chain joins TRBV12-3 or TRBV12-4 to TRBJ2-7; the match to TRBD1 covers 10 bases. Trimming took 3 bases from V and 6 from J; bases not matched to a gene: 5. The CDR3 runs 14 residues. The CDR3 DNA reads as TGTGCCAGCAGTTTGGGACAGGGGATTACCGAGCAGTACTTC. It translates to CASSLGQGITEQYF.

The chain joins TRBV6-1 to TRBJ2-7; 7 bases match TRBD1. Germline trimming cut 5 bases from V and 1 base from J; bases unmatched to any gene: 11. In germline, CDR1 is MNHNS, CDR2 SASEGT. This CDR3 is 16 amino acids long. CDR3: CASSRSGTVVSYEQYF. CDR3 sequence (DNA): TGTGCCAGCAGTCGATCCGGGACAGTGGTTTCCTACGAGCAGTACTTC.

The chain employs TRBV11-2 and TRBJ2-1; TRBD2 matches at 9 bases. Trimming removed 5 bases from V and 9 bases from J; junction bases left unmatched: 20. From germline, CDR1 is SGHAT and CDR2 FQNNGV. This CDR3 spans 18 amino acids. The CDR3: CASSPPAGWLAGPGEQFF. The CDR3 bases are TGTGCCAGCAGCCCCCCCGCCGGGTGGCTAGCGGGACCTGGTGAGCAGTTCTTC. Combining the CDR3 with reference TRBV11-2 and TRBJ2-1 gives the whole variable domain EAGVAQSPRYKIIEKRQSVAFWCNPISGHATLYWYQQILGQGPKLLIQFQNNGVVDDSQLPKDRFSAERLKGVDSTLKIQPAKLEDSAVYLCASSPPAGWLAGPGEQFFGPGTRLTVL.

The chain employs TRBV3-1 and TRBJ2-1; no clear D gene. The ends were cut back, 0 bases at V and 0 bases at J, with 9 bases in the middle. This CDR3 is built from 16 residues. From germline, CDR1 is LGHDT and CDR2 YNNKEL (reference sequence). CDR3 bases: TGTGCCAGCAGCCAAGATTTCCCCAACTCCTACAATGAGCAGTTCTTC. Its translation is CASSQDFPNSYNEQFF.

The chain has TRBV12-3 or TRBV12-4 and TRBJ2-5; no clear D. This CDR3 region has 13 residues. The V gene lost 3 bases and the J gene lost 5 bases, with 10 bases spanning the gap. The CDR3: CASSFHLTETQYF. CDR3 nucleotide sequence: TGTGCCAGCAGTTTCCACTTAACGGAGACCCAGTACTTC.

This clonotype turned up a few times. The CDR3 sequence: CSVWLDPLVAETQYF. CDR3 in DNA: TGCAGCGTTTGGCTGGACCCCCTCGTGGCTGAGACCCAGTACTTC. The chain is built from TRBV29-1 and TRBJ2-5; D not resolved. The germline V gene has CDR1 SQVTM and CDR2 ANQGSEA. The length of the CDR3 is 15 residues. Trimming pared 5 bases from V and 5 bases from J, leaving 21 bases between.

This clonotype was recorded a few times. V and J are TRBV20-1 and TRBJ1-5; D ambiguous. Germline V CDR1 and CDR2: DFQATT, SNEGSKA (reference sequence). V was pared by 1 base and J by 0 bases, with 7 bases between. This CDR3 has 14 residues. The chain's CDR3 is CSARVKHSNQPQHF. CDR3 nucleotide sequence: TGCAGTGCTAGAGTGAAACATAGCAATCAGCCCCAGCATTTT.

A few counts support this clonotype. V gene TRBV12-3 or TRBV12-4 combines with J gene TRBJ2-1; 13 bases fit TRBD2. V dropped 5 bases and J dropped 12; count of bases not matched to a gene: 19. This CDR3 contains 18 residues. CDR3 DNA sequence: TGTGCCAGCAGTATCGTTCACGGGACTAGCGGGAATCACTTTATGCAGTTCTTC. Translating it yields CASSIVHGTSGNHFMQFF.